The sample holds many counts of the clone carrying this T cell receptor (beta chain). Its specificity is not known. The data derive from a study of T cell repertoires in cytomegalovirus infection. Study-wide context: Both recently identified HLA-C-restricted and well-studied HLA-B-restricted CMV epitopes were used in the study. Matching HLA type, along with CMV infection, was indicated by public TCR beta signatures.

V was pared by 5 bases and J by 1 base, with 14 bases between. This CDR3 spans 15 amino acids. Looked up from germline, CDR1 is SGHVS and CDR2 is FQNEAQ. TCRdb itself ran the reads through MiXCR, one entry per CDR3 protein. Of about 830,000 distinct CDR3 sequences listed, 30% to 35% are singletons. The sequencing here drew on cultured CD8+ T cells from PBMCs, taken from culture after CMV antigen stimulation. The TCR originated in a human donor in good health (CMV status not recorded). Some clones in this sample may be carry-over from other donors' samples. The J gene is TRBJ1-1, the V gene TRBV7-8; unclear D gene. CDR3 bases: TGTGCCAGCAGCCCCGAGGGATTAAGGAACACTGAAGCTTTCTTT. This codes for CASSPEGLRNTEAFF.